The rows below give T cell receptor beta chains drawn from one sample of a study of blood T cell repertoires in COVID-19. The data were produced by immunoSEQ multiplex PCR, yet TCRdb's version contains in-frame clones alone and is incomplete. The sample has 160,000 or so clones, about 80% seen once. Sequencing used peripheral blood. Receptors originate from a woman between 65 and 79 years old with acute or convalescent COVID-19. Both conserved end residues are part of each CDR3. A D gene is named only where the DNA matches it firmly. Not all rows give a size; the values are once, few, many and, for expanded clones, a class.

d_gene | j_gene | abundance | v_gene | CDR3aa | CDR3nt
NA | TRBJ1-2 | NA | TRBV5-1 | CASSRDISYGYTF | TGCGCCAGCAGCCGTGACATTAGCTATGGCTACACCTTC
NA | TRBJ1-2 | once | TRBV4-3 | CASSQIAAGFEELVVVDYGYTF | TGCGCCAGCAGCCAAATTGCTGCGGGTTTCGAGGAGCTCGTGGTCGTTGATTATGGCTACACCTTC
NA | TRBJ1-2 | NA | TRBV21-1 | CASPGGVYGYTF | TGTGCCAGCCCCGGGGGAGTCTATGGCTACACCTTC
TRBD2 | TRBJ2-1 | NA | TRBV7-8 | CASSPGLTSGGENEQFF | TGTGCCAGCAGCCCGGGGCTGACTAGCGGGGGGGAAAATGAGCAGTTCTTC
NA | TRBJ1-5 | many | TRBV21-1 | CAISICESNQPQHF | TGTGCCATCTCAATATGCGAGAGCAATCAGCCCCAGCATTTT
NA | TRBJ2-7 | NA | TRBV28 | CASSLSLARHEQYF | TGTGCCAGCAGTTTGTCCTTAGCGAGGCACGAGCAGTACTTC
NA | TRBJ2-7 | NA | TRBV4-1 | CASSQEGALSYEQYF | TGCGCCAGCAGCCAAGAAGGAGCACTCTCCTACGAGCAGTACTTC
NA | TRBJ2-3 | once | TRBV29-1 | CSVALGDTQYF | TGCAGCGTTGCCCTAGGAGATACGCAGTATTTT
TRBD1 | TRBJ2-2 | few | TRBV5-5 | CASSFYRGDTGELFF | TGTGCCAGCAGCTTTTACAGGGGCGACACCGGGGAGCTGTTTTTT
NA | TRBJ1-6 | NA | TRBV5-1 | CASSLEEGNSPLHF | TGCGCCAGCAGCTTGGAGGAGGGGAATTCACCCCTCCACTTT
TRBD1 | TRBJ2-1 | NA | TRBV7-9 | CASSPGTGRSEQFF | TGTGCCAGCAGCCCCGGGACAGGGAGAAGTGAGCAGTTCTTC
NA | TRBJ2-3 | NA | TRBV21-1 | CASKSPGTGGTDTQYF | TGTGCCAGCAAATCCCCCGGGACAGGGGGTACAGATACGCAGTATTTT
TRBD1 | TRBJ1-6 | NA | TRBV5-1 | CASRPGTVNSPLHF | TGCGCCAGCAGACCCGGGACAGTTAATTCACCCCTCCACTTT
NA | TRBJ1-2 | once | TRBV5-1 | CASSPGTSRLENYGYTF | TGCGCCAGCAGCCCCGGGACATCTCGGCTGGAGAACTATGGCTACACCTTC
NA | TRBJ1-5 | NA | TRBV7-2 | CASSFDTQPQHF | TGTGCCAGCAGCTTCGACACTCAGCCCCAGCATTTT
NA | TRBJ1-6 | NA | TRBV11-1 | CASSLSLGDSPLHF | TGTGCCAGCAGCTTAAGCCTCGGGGATTCACCCCTCCACTTT
NA | TRBJ1-1 | once | TRBV18 | CASSPPNRVTEAFF | TGTGCCAGCTCACCACCGAACCGGGTTACTGAAGCTTTCTTT
TRBD1 | TRBJ1-5 | NA | TRBV18 | CASSLGQDPALPQHF | TGTGCCAGCTCACTAGGACAGGACCCGGCGTTGCCCCAGCATTTT
TRBD1 | TRBJ2-2 | NA | TRBV7-2 | CASSRDRDLTGELFF | TGTGCCAGCAGCCGGGACAGGGATTTAACCGGGGAGCTGTTTTTT
NA | TRBJ1-1 | NA | TRBV30 | CAWSVGRGEAFF | TGTGCCTGGAGTGTAGGCCGAGGTGAAGCTTTCTTT
TRBD2 | TRBJ2-5 | once | TRBV20-1 | CSASSGAETQYF | TGCAGTGCTAGTAGCGGGGCAGAGACCCAGTACTTC
NA | TRBJ1-5 | NA | TRBV12-3/TRBV12-4 | CASSPTNQPQHF | TGTGCCAGCAGTCCTACCAATCAGCCCCAGCATTTT
NA | TRBJ2-6 | once | TRBV5-5 | CASSQGQFDSGANVLTF | TGTGCCAGCAGCCAAGGACAGTTTGACTCTGGGGCCAACGTCCTGACTTTC
TRBD2 | TRBJ2-7 | NA | TRBV7-9 | CASSLAFTSGRVYYEQYF | TGTGCCAGCAGCTTAGCGTTCACTAGCGGGAGAGTGTACTACGAGCAGTACTTC
TRBD1 | TRBJ2-3 | NA | TRBV5-1 | CASSRQGQGPDTQYF | TGCGCCAGCAGCCGCCAAGGACAGGGTCCAGATACGCAGTATTTT
NA | TRBJ2-7 | few | TRBV7-2 | CASSLGGLVVEQYF | TGTGCCAGCAGCTTAGGAGGGCTCGTAGTAGAGCAGTACTTC
NA | TRBJ2-1 | NA | TRBV4-3 | CASSQDYRGGEQFF | TGCGCCAGCAGCCAAGACTACAGGGGGGGTGAGCAGTTCTTC
NA | TRBJ2-2 | NA | TRBV6-6 | CASAWGGRATGELFF | TGTGCCAGCGCATGGGGGGGGCGCGCCACCGGGGAGCTGTTTTTT
NA | TRBJ1-5 | NA | TRBV6-5 | CASRVDISGQPQHF | TGTGCCAGCAGGGTAGACATCTCTGGTCAGCCCCAGCATTTT
NA | TRBJ1-1 | once | TRBV30 | CAWSTQGGEAFF | TGTGCCTGGAGCACCCAAGGAGGGGAAGCTTTCTTT
TRBD1 | TRBJ1-2 | NA | TRBV6-2/TRBV6-3 | CASSRRTGGLGGYTF | TGTGCCAGCAGTCGACGGACAGGAGGACTTGGTGGCTACACCTTC
NA | TRBJ2-2 | NA | TRBV5-1 | CASSLTGGQPTGELFF | TGCGCCAGCAGCTTGACTGGAGGACAGCCTACCGGGGAGCTGTTTTTT
TRBD1 | TRBJ1-2 | NA | TRBV30 | CAYRGQGLNYGYTF | TGTGCCTACCGAGGACAGGGCCTTAACTATGGCTACACCTTC
TRBD1 | TRBJ1-2 | NA | TRBV14 | CASSQEQGASGYTF | TGTGCCAGCAGCCAAGAACAGGGGGCGAGTGGCTACACCTTC
TRBD1 | TRBJ2-6 | NA | TRBV5-8 | CASSMRQGVDVLTF | TGTGCCAGCAGCATGCGACAGGGAGTAGACGTCCTGACTTTC
NA | TRBJ1-2 | NA | TRBV6-2/TRBV6-3 | CASSYSRHQVSYTF | TGTGCCAGCAGTTACTCGCGACACCAGGTCAGCTACACCTTC
NA | TRBJ2-5 | NA | TRBV5-8 | CASSHGQGGQETQYF | TGTGCCAGCAGCCACGGACAGGGAGGGCAAGAGACCCAGTACTTC
TRBD2 | TRBJ2-3 | NA | TRBV7-9 | CASSLTSGTDTQYF | TGTGCCAGCAGCTTAACTAGCGGGACCGATACGCAGTATTTT
TRBD2 | TRBJ2-3 | NA | TRBV7-2 | CASSSKSGDFTDTQYF | TGTGCCAGCAGCTCAAAGAGCGGGGACTTCACAGATACGCAGTATTTT
TRBD1 | TRBJ1-4 | NA | TRBV19 | CASKGQGATNEKLFF | TGTGCCAGTAAGGGACAGGGGGCAACTAATGAAAAACTGTTTTTT
NA | TRBJ1-2 | NA | TRBV18 | CASSLREGGGYTF | TGTGCCAGCTCCCTCAGGGAGGGCGGAGGCTACACCTTC
TRBD2 | TRBJ2-1 | NA | TRBV6-2/TRBV6-3 | CASSYSLADLQFF | TGTGCCAGCAGTTACTCCCTAGCGGACTTACAGTTCTTC
NA | TRBJ2-2 | NA | TRBV6-1 | CASSEAGRVAGELFF | TGTGCCAGCAGTGAAGCCGGCAGGGTGGCCGGGGAGCTGTTTTTT
NA | TRBJ1-2 | NA | TRBV9 | CASSLRDIYTF | TGTGCCAGCAGCCTAAGGGACATTTACACCTTC
TRBD1 | TRBJ2-2 | NA | TRBV5-1 | CASSSVQGVHSGELFF | TGCGCCAGCAGCTCAGTACAGGGGGTTCATTCCGGGGAGCTGTTTTTT